This T cell receptor (beta chain) is drawn from a study of regulatory dendritic cells for organ transplantation (dated by TCRdb to the late 2010s). Regarding the research as a whole: To make regulatory dendritic cells, monocytes were cultured with vitamin D3 on days 0 and 4 and with IL-10 on day 4. To evaluate the response of the DCs to a potent maturation-inducing agent, LPS was added to DC cultures on day 6. The TCRbeta repertoires of sorted naive and memory CD4+ and CD8+ T cells were sequenced before and after allostimulation with regulatory or mature dendritic cells. What the study reported, not specific to this receptor: Naive CD4+ and CD8+ T cells showed highly diverse repertoires, whereas memory cells were less diverse and memory CD8+ cells were the most oligoclonal. Among the resting subsets, the most alloreactive TCR clonotypes were found in memory CD8+ T cells. Expansion of memory CD8+ clones was induced by allostimulation in both subjects, but more limited expansion appeared to be induced by regulatory dendritic cells than by mature dendritic cells. Sequencing was done in only a couple of subjects, and the authors reported considerable heterogeneity between individuals in the alloreactive memory CD8+ T cell pool.

The TCRbeta CDR3 regions were amplified in a multiplexed two-step PCR with Vbeta-specific forward primers and Jbeta-specific reverse primers. The TCRbeta libraries were sequenced on an Illumina instrument via the immunoSEQ service. The published analysis was carried out like this. IMGT annotation was used to assign V, D and J genes, and synthetic CDR3 analogues were used to correct the counts for multiplex PCR bias. In the immunoSEQ Analyzer, repertoire clonality was calculated as one minus the normalized Shannon entropy. Whether a clone counted as expanded was decided by Fisher's exact test with Benjamini-Hochberg false discovery rate control and a two-tailed cutoff of P<0.01. TCRdb carries this immuneACCESS record with in-frame sequences only. Its versions omit some clonotypes, under half of them owing to an unresolved V gene in the studies checked, with the rest unexplained. D and trimming come from the DNA, and the V and J calls and clone size come from that table. The sample table holds approximately 10,000 clones, of which roughly 65% were seen once. In total, the top ten clones hold 0.5% to 0.7% of the sample.

As for this clone: Its antigen specificity is not known. The sample holds no much larger clone one base away, and base qualities are not on file.

Sorted T cell subsets were CFSE-labeled and co-cultured for approximately 5 days with allogeneic regulatory or mature dendritic cells at a 1:10 DC:T ratio. FACS was used to sort CD4+ or CD8+ cells into naive T cells (CD45RA+) and memory T cells (CD45RO+). T cells for TCR sequencing came from a couple of healthy control subjects. Genomic DNA was extracted with the Qiagen DNeasy Blood & Tissue Kit. V drops 5 bases and J drops 0 bases, leaving 4 bases in between. Measured from the cysteine to the phenylalanine, the CDR3 is 12 residues long. CDR3 DNA is the only sequence kept; it has 36 bases, read in frame from the first base. In the germline V gene, CDR1 corresponds to SGHTA and CDR2 to FQGNSA.

The receptor's source is a human donor in good health. The source material was naive CD4+ T cells from blood cultured with dendritic cells. The cell subset or site label for this specimen denotes: CD45RA+ naive T cells. Recombination linked TRBV7-2 to TRBJ2-5, with no reliable assignment of the D segment. At the DNA level, the sequence is TGTGCCAGCAGCCCGTACCAAGAGACCCAGTACTTC. It encodes CASSPYQETQYF.